This is a list of T cell receptor beta chains from one sample in a study of cytomegalovirus exposure and HLA in healthy donors. Measured with immunoSEQ multiplex PCR; TCRdb has only the in-frame clones, and not every one. The top ten clones hold approximately 2% of a sample with around 96,000 clones, approximately 80% of them seen once. Sample: PBMCs. All receptors derive from a man between 18 and 29 years old in good health and CMV-seronegative. Each CDR3 is given with its conserved first and last residue. A D gene is named only where the DNA matches it firmly. Size is omitted from some rows. Given values are once, few, many or a class for expanded clones.

TGTGCCAGCAGCTCATACAAACAGGTCGCGGGGGCCAACGTCCTGACTTTC	CASSSYKQVAGANVLTF	TRBV11-2	TRBJ2-6	.	.
TGTGCCAGCAGCTCCGGGACAGGCCTAGCCTACAATGAGCAGTTCTTC	CASSSGTGLAYNEQFF	TRBV5-4	TRBJ2-1	TRBD1	.
TGTGCCAGCAGTGAAGCGCTTCGTAGCGGAGACACTGAAGCTTTCTTT	CASSEALRSGDTEAFF	TRBV6-1	TRBJ1-1	.	.
TGCGCCAGCAGTGAACCGGGAACCGGGGAGCTGTTTTTT	CASSEPGTGELFF	TRBV10-2	TRBJ2-2	.	.
TGTGCCAGCAGCTCCGGGGGGCCGGGCACCGGGGAGCTGTTTTTT	CASSSGGPGTGELFF	TRBV5-5	TRBJ2-2	.	.
TGTGCCAGCAGTTGGCAGGGGCGCTTTGCTGGGGCCAACGTCCTGACTTTC	CASSWQGRFAGANVLTF	TRBV25-1	TRBJ2-6	.	.
TGTGCCACCAGCATTTCTCAGGATGGGAGCACTGAAGCTTTCTTT	CATSISQDGSTEAFF	TRBV15	TRBJ1-1	.	once
TGCGCCAGCAGTGAGTGGGACATCAATTCACCCCTCCACTTT	CASSEWDINSPLHF	TRBV10-1	TRBJ1-6	.	.
TGTGCCACCCAGGGGGGAGACAGACTACAAGAGACCCAGTACTTC	CATQGGDRLQETQYF	TRBV10-3	TRBJ2-5	.	.
TGTGCCACCGCTACAGGGGCCTCCCTCGTCTACACCTTC	CATATGASLVYTF	TRBV7-8	TRBJ1-2	TRBD1	.
TGTGCCAGCAGCCAGGGGCTCTCCTACGAGCAGTACTTC	CASSQGLSYEQYF	TRBV6-5	TRBJ2-7	.	.
TGTGCCAGCAGCTTCGGGGGGATTGGCAATGAGCAGTTCTTC	CASSFGGIGNEQFF	TRBV11-2	TRBJ2-1	TRBD2	.
TGTGCCAGCATTTCCCTCGGGGGGGCCTACGAGCAGTACTTC	CASISLGGAYEQYF	TRBV27	TRBJ2-7	TRBD2	.
TGTGCCATCAGTGAATCAGGGGGCCTCGACGAGCAGTACTTC	CAISESGGLDEQYF	TRBV10-3	TRBJ2-7	TRBD1	.
TGCGCCAGCAGCTTGTTCGGGGGGGAAAAACTGTTTTTT	CASSLFGGEKLFF	TRBV5-1	TRBJ1-4	.	few
TGTGCCAGCAGCCCGTCTTTCACTGAAGCTTTCTTT	CASSPSFTEAFF	TRBV11-2	TRBJ1-1	.	.
TGTGCCAGCAACCGGGAACCTCAGGGCAATCAGCCCCAGCATTTT	CASNREPQGNQPQHF	TRBV19	TRBJ1-5	.	few
TGCAGCGTAGTAGCGGGGGGCACAGATACGCAGTATTTT	CSVVAGGTDTQYF	TRBV29-1	TRBJ2-3	TRBD2	.
TGTGCCAGTAGTTCCAGACGCGGGACAGATGTATATGGCTACACCTTC	CASSSRRGTDVYGYTF	TRBV19	TRBJ1-2	TRBD1	.
TGTGCCAGCAGCTTGGACCGACAGGGCTACACCTTC	CASSLDRQGYTF	TRBV7-8	TRBJ1-2	.	once
TGCGCCAGCAGCTTAATACCGGGACAGAAAGCTTTCTTT	CASSLIPGQKAFF	TRBV5-1	TRBJ1-1	TRBD1	.
TGCGCCAGCAGCAAGGACAGGGCTTTGAACACTGAAGCTTTCTTT	CASSKDRALNTEAFF	TRBV5-1	TRBJ1-1	TRBD1	.
TGTGCCAGCAGCTTACAGGGGCCTCTTAATTCACCCCTCCACTTT	CASSLQGPLNSPLHF	TRBV7-9	TRBJ1-6	.	.
TGTGCCATCCGGCCGAGGGGGGAGGGAGAGACCCAGTACTTC	CAIRPRGEGETQYF	TRBV10-3	TRBJ2-5	.	.
TGCGCCAGCAGTGACCGGGGCTCTGGAAACACCATATATTTT	CASSDRGSGNTIYF	TRBV10-1	TRBJ1-3	.	.
TGTGCCAGCAGTTACTCCTTCCGCGGGGGGGCTTTCTTT	CASSYSFRGGAFF	TRBV6-5	TRBJ1-1	.	.
TGTGCCAGCAGCAAAGCGCTTGCCGGTCCACCGGGACAGGGTCCTGGCTACACCTTC	CASSKALAGPPGQGPGYTF	TRBV21-1	TRBJ1-2	.	.
TGCGCCAGCAGCCAAGTTAGACTAACGAACACCGGGGAGCTGTTTTTT	CASSQVRLTNTGELFF	TRBV4-1	TRBJ2-2	.	few
TGTGCCAGCAGCTCGACACTCACAGATACGCAGTATTTT	CASSSTLTDTQYF	TRBV5-8	TRBJ2-3	.	.
TGTGCCAGCAGCCGGGGGGGCAGAGAGACCCAGTACTTC	CASSRGGRETQYF	TRBV7-2	TRBJ2-5	TRBD2	.
TGTGCCAGCAGCTATAGGGTGACAGGGGTGCAGGTCGAGCAGTACTTC	CASSYRVTGVQVEQYF	TRBV13	TRBJ2-7	TRBD1	.
TGTGCCAGCTCAGTTTCCGGTTCACCCCTCCACTTT	CASSVSGSPLHF	TRBV18	TRBJ1-6	.	.
TGTGCCAGCAGTAGACAGGGAGCCTTCTACGAGCAGTACTTC	CASSRQGAFYEQYF	TRBV27	TRBJ2-7	TRBD1	.
TGTGCCAGCAGCGCATATACGGGAGTAAATGAAAAACTGTTTTTT	CASSAYTGVNEKLFF	TRBV9	TRBJ1-4	.	few
TGTGCCAGCAGTGGGACATACGACTACGAGCAGTACTTC	CASSGTYDYEQYF	TRBV7-9	TRBJ2-7	.	.